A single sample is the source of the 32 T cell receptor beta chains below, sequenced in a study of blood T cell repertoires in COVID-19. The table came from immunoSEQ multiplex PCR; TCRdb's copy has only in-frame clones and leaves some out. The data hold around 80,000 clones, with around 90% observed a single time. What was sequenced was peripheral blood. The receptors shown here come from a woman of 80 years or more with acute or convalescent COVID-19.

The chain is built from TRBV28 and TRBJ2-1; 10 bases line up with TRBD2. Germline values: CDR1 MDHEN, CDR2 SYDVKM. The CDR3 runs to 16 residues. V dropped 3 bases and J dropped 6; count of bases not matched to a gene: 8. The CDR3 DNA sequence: TGTGCCAGCAGTTTGAGTACTAGCGGGATTTTCAATGAGCAGTTCTTC. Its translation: CASSLSTSGIFNEQFF. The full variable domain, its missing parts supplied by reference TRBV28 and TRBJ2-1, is DVKVTQSSRYLVKRTGEKVFLECVQDMDHENMFWYRQDPGLGLRLIYFSYDVKMKEKGDIPEGYSVSREKKERFSLILESASTNQTSMYLCASSLSTSGIFNEQFFGPGTRLTVL.

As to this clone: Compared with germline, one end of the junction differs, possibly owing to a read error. Here the CDR3 DNA reads TGTGCCAGCAGTGACTCCGGCTATGGCTACACCTTC. Translated, it gives CASSDSGYGYTF. The V and J genes are TRBV6-5 and TRBJ1-2; D not resolved. Germline V gene sequence: CDR1 MNHEY, CDR2 SVGAGI. CDR3 length equals 12 residues.

CDR3 sequence (DNA): TGTGCCAGCAGCCGCCGCAGCGGGGGGGGGAACACTGAAGCTTTCTTT. Protein product: CASSRRSGGGNTEAFF. The chain employs TRBV7-2 and TRBJ1-1, with D tentatively TRBD1 (5 bases). The germline CDR1 and CDR2 sequences are SGHTA and FQGNSA. Trimming stripped 5 bases from V and 1 base from J, with 17 bases between. The CDR3 totals 16 residues. Complete variable domain (other parts from reference TRBV7-2 and TRBJ1-1): GAGVSQSPSNKVTEKGKDVELRCDPISGHTALYWYRQSLGQGLEFLIYFQGNSAPDKSGLPSDRFSAERTGGSVSTLTIQRTQQEDSAVYLCASSRRSGGGNTEAFFGQGTRLTVV.

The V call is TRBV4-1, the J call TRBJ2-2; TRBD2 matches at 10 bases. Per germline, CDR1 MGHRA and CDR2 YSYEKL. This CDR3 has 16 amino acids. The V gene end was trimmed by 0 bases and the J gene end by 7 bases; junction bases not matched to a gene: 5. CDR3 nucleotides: TGCGCCAGCAGCCAAGAAGAAGCGGGAGGGCGCGGGGAGCTGTTTTTT. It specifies CASSQEEAGGRGELFF.

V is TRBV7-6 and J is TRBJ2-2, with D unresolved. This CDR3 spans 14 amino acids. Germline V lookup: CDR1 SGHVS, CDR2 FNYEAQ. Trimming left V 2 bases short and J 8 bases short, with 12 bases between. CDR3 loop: CASSLFPTSGELFF. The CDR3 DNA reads TGTGCCAGCAGCTTATTTCCTACCTCAGGGGAGCTGTTTTTT.

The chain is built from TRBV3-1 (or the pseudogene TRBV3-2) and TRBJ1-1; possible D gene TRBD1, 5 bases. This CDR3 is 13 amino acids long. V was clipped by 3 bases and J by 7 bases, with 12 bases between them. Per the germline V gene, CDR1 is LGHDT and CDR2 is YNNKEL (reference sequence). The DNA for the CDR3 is TGTGCCAGCAGCCAGCAGGGATCGGGTGAAGCTTTCTTT. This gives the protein CASSQQGSGEAFF.

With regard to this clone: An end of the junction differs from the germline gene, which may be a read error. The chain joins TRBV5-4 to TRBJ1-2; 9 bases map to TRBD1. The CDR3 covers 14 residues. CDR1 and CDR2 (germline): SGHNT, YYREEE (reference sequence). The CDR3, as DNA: TGTGCCAGCAGTTTGGCGGGGACAGGGTATGGCTACACCTTC. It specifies CASSLAGTGYGYTF.

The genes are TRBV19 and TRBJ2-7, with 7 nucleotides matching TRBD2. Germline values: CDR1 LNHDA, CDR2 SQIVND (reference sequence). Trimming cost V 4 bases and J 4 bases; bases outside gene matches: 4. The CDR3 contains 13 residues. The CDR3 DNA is TGTGCCAGTAGTAGGCGGGAGTGGTACGAGCAGTACTTC. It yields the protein CASSRREWYEQYF.

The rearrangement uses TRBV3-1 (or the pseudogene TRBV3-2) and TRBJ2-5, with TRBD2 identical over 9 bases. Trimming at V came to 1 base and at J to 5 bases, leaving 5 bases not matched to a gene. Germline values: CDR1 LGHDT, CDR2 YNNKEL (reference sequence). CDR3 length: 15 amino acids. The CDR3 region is CASSQGGGGIETQYF. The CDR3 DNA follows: TGTGCCAGCAGCCAAGGCGGGGGGGGGATTGAGACCCAGTACTTC.

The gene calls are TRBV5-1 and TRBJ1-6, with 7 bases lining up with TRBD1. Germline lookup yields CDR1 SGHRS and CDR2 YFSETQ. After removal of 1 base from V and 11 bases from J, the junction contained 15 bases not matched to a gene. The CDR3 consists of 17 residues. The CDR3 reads CASSLLEGASSGPPLHF. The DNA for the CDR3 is TGCGCCAGCAGCTTGTTGGAGGGGGCATCATCCGGGCCACCCCTCCACTTT.

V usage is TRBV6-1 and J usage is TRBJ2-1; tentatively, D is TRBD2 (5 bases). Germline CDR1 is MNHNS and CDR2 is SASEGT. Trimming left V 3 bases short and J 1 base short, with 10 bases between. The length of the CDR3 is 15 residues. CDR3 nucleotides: TGTGCCAGCAGTGATTTCACGGGGTCCTACAATGAGCAGTTCTTC. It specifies CASSDFTGSYNEQFF.

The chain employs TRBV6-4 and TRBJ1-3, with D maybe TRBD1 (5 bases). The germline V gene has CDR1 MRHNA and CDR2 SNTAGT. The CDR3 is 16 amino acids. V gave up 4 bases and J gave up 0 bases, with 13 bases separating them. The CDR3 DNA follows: TGTGCCAGCAGTGTCCCCACAGGCCTCTCTGGAAACACCATATATTTT. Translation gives CASSVPTGLSGNTIYF.

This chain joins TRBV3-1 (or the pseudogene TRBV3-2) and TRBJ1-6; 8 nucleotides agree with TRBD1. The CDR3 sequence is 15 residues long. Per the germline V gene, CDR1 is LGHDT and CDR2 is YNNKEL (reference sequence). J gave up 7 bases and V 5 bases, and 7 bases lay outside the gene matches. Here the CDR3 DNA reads TGTGCCAGCAGCACAGGACAGGGTACGAATTCACCCCTCCACTTT. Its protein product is CASSTGQGTNSPLHF.

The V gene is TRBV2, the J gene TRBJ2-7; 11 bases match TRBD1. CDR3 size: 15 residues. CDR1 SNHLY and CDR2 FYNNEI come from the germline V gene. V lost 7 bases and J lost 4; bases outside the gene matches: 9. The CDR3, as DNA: TGTGCCAGCACCCGGACAGGGGGCTTCGGGTACGAGCAGTACTTC. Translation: CASTRTGGFGYEQYF.

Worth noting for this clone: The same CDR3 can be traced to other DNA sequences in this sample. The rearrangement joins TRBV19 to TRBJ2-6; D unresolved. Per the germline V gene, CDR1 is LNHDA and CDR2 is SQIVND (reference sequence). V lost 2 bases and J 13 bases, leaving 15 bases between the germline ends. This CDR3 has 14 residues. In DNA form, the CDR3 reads TGTGCCAGTAGTATAACCCCGGAGCTAGGAGTCCTGACTTTC. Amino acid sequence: CASSITPELGVLTF.

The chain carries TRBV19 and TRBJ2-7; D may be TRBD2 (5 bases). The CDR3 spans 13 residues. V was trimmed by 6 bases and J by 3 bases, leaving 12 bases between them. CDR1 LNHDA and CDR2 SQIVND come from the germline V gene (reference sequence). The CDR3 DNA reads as TGTGCCAGTAGCCTGGGTGAGGGCTACGAGCAGTACTTC. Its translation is CASSLGEGYEQYF.

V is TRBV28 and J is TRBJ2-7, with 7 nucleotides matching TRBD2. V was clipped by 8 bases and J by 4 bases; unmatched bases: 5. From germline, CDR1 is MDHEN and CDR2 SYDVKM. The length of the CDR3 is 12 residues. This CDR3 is CASGAGAYEQYF. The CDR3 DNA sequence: TGTGCCAGCGGGGCGGGAGCTTACGAGCAGTACTTC.

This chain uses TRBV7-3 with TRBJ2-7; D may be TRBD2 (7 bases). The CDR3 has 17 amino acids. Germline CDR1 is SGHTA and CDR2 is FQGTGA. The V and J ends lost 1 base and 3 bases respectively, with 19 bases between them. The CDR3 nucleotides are TGTGCCAGCAGCTTAAGGCCGAAGGGGGGGCCGGGCTACGAGCAGTACTTC. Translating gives CASSLRPKGGPGYEQYF.

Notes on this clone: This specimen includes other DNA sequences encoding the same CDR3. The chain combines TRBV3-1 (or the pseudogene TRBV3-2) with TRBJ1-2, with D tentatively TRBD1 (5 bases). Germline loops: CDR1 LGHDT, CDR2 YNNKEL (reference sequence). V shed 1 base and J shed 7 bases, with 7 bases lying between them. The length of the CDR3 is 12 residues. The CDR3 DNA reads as TGTGCCAGCAGCCAAGGGGGGGGTGGCTACACCTTC. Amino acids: CASSQGGGGYTF.

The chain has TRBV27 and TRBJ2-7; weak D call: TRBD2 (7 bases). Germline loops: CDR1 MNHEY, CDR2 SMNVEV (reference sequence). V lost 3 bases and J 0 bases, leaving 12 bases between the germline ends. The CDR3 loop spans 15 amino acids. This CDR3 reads CASSLGGPGSYEQYF. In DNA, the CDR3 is TGTGCCAGCAGTTTGGGGGGGCCTGGCTCCTACGAGCAGTACTTC.

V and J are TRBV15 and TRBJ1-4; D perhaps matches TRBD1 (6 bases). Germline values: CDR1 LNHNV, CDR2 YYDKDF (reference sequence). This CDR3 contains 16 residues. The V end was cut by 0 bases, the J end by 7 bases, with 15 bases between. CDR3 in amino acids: CATSRDLTGSREKLFF. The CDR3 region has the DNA TGTGCCACCAGCAGAGATCTTACAGGGTCTCGTGAAAAACTGTTTTTT.

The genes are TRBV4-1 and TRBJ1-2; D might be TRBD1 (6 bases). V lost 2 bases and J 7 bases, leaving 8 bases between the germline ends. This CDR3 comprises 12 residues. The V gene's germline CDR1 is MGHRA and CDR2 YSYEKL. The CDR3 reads CASSQTGFGYTF. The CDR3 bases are TGCGCCAGCAGCCAAACAGGGTTTGGCTACACCTTC.

This CDR3 is CASSLRAGRDGYTF. The CDR3 region has the DNA TGTGCCAGCAGTTTAAGAGCGGGGCGGGATGGCTACACCTTC. This chain joins TRBV28 and TRBJ1-2; a possible D gene is TRBD1 (5 bases). Trimming removed 2 bases from V and 6 bases from J, with 13 bases in between. The CDR3 runs to 14 residues. From germline, CDR1 is MDHEN and CDR2 SYDVKM.

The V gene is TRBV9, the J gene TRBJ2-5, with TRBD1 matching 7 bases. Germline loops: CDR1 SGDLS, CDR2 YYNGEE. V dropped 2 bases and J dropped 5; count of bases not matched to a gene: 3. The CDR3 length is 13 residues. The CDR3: CASSVDRDETQYF. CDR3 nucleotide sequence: TGTGCCAGCAGCGTCGACAGGGACGAGACCCAGTACTTC.

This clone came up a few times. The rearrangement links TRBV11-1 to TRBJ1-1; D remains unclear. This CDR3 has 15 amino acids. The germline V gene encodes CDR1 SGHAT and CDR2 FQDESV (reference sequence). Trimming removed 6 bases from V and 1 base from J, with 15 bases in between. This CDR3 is CASSFSGVGNTEAFF. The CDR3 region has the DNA TGTGCCAGCAGTTTTAGCGGGGTCGGGAACACTGAAGCTTTCTTT.

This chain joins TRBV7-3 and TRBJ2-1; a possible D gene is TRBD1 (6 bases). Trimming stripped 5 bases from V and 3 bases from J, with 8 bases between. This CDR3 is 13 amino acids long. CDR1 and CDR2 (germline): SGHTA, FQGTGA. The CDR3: CASSEGDYNEQFF. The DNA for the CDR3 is TGTGCCAGCAGCGAGGGGGACTACAATGAGCAGTTCTTC.

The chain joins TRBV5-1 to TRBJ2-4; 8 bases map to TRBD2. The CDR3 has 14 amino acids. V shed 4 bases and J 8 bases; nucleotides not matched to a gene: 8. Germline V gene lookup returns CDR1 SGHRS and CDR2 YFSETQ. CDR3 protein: CASSLPGLGDIQYF. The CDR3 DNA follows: TGCGCCAGCAGCCTCCCGGGACTAGGAGACATTCAGTACTTC.

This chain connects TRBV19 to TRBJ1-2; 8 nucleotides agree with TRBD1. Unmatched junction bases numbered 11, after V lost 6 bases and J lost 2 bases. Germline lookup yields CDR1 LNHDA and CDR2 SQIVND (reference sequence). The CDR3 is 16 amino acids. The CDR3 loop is CASRDPGQALNYGYTF. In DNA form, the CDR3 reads TGTGCCAGTAGGGATCCGGGACAGGCGCTGAACTATGGCTACACCTTC.

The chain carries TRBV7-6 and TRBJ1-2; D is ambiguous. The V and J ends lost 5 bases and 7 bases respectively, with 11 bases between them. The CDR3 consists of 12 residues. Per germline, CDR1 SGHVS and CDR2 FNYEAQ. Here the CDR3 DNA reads TGTGCCAGCAGCCATACTACTGGTGGCTACACCTTC. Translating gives CASSHTTGGYTF. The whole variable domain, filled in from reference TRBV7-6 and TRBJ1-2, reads GAGVSQSPRYKVTKRGQDVALRCDPISGHVSLYWYRQALGQGPEFLTYFNYEAQQDKSGLPNDRFSAERPEGSISTLTIQRTEQRDSAMYRCASSHTTGGYTFGSGTRLTVV.

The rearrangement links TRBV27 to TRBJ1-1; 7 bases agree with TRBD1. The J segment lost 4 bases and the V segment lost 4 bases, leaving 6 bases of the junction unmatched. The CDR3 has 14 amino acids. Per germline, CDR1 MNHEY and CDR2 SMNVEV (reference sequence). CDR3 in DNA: TGTGCCAGCAGTTCAAGACAGGGTGGCACTGAAGCTTTCTTT. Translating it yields CASSSRQGGTEAFF.

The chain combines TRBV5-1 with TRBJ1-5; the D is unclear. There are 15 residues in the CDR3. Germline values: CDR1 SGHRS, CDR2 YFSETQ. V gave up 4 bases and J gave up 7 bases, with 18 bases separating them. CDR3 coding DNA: TGCGCCAGCAGCCCAAACGGAGGGTCGGGACAGCCCCAGCATTTT. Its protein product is CASSPNGGSGQPQHF.

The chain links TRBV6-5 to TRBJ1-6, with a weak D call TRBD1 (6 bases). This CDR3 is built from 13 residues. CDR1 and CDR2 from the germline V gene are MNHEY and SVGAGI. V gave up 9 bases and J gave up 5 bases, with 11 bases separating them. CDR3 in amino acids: CASRQAHNSPLHF. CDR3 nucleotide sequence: TGTGCCAGTAGACAGGCGCATAATTCACCCCTCCACTTT.